The following is a T cell receptor beta chain sequence with its context. The data were taken from a study of blood T cell repertoires in COVID-19. Authors' data handling: Amplification of reference gene primers provided the estimated nucleated cell counts. The method was immunoSEQ multiplex PCR; TCRdb's version includes in-frame clones alone and lacks a portion of them. The V and J calls and clone size come from that table; D and trimming were worked out from the DNA. The sample includes fewer than 250,000 clones, approximately 80% of them seen just once. The origin of this receptor is a woman aged 65 to 85 with acute or convalescent COVID-19. Sequencing used peripheral blood.

This chain's CDR3 is CASSLAREQYF. CDR3 in DNA: TGTGCCAGCAGCTTGGCGAGGGAGCAGTACTTC. The chain combines TRBV5-6 with TRBJ2-7, with D unresolved. Trimming cost V 0 bases and J 7 bases, with 5 bases left between them. Germline loops: CDR1 SGHDT, CDR2 YYEEEE. CDR3 length: 11 amino acids.